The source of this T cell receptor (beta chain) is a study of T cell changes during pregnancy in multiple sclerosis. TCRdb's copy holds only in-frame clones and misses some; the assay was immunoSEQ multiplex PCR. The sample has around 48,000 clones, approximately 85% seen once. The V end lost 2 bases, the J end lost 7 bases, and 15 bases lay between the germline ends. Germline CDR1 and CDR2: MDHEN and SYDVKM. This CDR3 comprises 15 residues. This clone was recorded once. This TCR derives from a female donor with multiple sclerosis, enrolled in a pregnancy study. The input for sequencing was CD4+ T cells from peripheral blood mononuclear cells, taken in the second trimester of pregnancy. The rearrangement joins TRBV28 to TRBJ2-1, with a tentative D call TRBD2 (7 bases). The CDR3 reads CASSLGGARGNEQFF. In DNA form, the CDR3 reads TGTGCCAGCAGTTTAGGGGGGGCAAGAGGAAATGAGCAGTTCTTC.